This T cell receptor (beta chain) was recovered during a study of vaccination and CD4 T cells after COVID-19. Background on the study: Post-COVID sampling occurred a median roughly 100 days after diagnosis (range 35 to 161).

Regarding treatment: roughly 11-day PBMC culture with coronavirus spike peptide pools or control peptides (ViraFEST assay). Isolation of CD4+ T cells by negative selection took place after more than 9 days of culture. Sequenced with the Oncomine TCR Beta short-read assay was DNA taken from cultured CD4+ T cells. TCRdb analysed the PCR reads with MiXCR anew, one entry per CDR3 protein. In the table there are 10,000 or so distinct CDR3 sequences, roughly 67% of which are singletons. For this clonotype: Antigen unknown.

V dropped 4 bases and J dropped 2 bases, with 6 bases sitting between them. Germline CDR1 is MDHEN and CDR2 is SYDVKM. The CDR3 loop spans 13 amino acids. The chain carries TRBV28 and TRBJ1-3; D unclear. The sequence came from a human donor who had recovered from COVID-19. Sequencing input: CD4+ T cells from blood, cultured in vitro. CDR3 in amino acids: CASSSPTGNTIYF. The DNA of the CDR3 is TGTGCCAGCAGTTCCCCCACTGGAAACACCATATATTTT.